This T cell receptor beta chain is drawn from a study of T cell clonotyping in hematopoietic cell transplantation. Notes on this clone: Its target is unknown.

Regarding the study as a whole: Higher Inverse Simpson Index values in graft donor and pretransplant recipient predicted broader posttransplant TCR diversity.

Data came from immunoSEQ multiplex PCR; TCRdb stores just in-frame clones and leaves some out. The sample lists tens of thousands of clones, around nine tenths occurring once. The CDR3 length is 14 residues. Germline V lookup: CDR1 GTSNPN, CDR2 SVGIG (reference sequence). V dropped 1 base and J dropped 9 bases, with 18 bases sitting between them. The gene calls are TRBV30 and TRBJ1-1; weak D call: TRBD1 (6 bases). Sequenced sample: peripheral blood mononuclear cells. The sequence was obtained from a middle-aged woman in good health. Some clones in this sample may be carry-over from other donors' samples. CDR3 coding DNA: TGTGCCTGGAGTGGGGACATTAAGTTGGGAAAAGCTTTCTTT. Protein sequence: CAWSGDIKLGKAFF.